This TCR beta chain was retrieved from a study of early T cells in non-severe SARS-CoV-2 infection. As for the study in general: The authors sequenced bulk RNA from unsorted whole blood, leaving chains unpaired.

Each cDNA molecule carried a unique molecular identifier. One entry per CDR3 protein, called by TCRdb with MiXCR from the 5' RACE reads. This table holds about 26,000 distinct CDR3 sequences, about 4.2% found once. The sample comprised whole blood. The receptor was derived from an adult who was a healthcare worker with PCR-confirmed SARS-CoV-2 infection or an uninfected control (not recorded which).

CDR3 residues: CASSQAVARKLNTEAFF. CDR3 sequence (DNA): TGCGCCAGCAGCCAAGCCGTGGCCCGCAAACTGAACACTGAAGCTTTCTTT. The rearrangement joins TRBV4-1 to TRBJ1-1, with D unclear. The CDR3 extends over 17 amino acids. The V end lost 1 base, the J end lost 0 bases, and 15 bases lay between the germline ends. Germline-derived CDR1 and CDR2 are MGHRA and YSYEKL.